One sample yielded the 30 T cell receptor beta chains listed below, sequenced in a study of T cell repertoires in cytomegalovirus infection. TCRdb re-analysed the reads in MiXCR, keeping a single row per CDR3 protein. The sample lists hundreds of thousands of distinct CDR3 sequences, 20% to 25% occurring once. Material: CD8+ T cells from PBMCs. The receptors here all came from a human donor in good health (CMV status not recorded). Some clones in this sample may be carry-over from other donors' samples.

This clonotype was observed many times. The chain uses TRBV7-2 and TRBJ1-5; D remains ambiguous. This CDR3 is built from 13 residues. CDR1 and CDR2 from the germline V gene are SGHTA and FQGNSA. The V end was cut by 0 bases, the J end by 6 bases, with 6 bases between. CDR3 nucleotide sequence: TGTGCCAGCAGCTTAGCCCCCGGTCAGCCCCAGCATTTT. Its translation: CASSLAPGQPQHF.

V is TRBV28 and J is TRBJ1-5; no firm D call. The germline CDR1 and CDR2 sequences are MDHEN and SYDVKM. The CDR3 spans 14 residues. V lost 6 bases to trimming and J lost 1 base, with 10 bases between them. The CDR3 nucleotides read TGTGCCAGCAGGCCCCTATCGAGCAATCAGCCCCAGCATTTT. This sequence encodes CASRPLSSNQPQHF.

In regard to this clonotype: This sequence may be a read error, since a much larger clone differs from it by one base. The gene calls are TRBV28 and TRBJ2-7; a weak D match, TRBD2 (6 bases). The germline gives CDR1 MDHEN, CDR2 SYDVKM. The CDR3 is 13 residues long. CDR3 loop: CASSLAGSTEQHV. In DNA, the CDR3 is TGTGCCAGCAGTTTAGCGGGGTCCACCGAGCAGCACGTC.

This sequence joins TRBV20-1 and TRBJ1-2; the D is unclear. CDR3 size: 12 residues. Per the germline V gene, CDR1 is DFQATT and CDR2 is SNEGSKA (reference sequence). V dropped 0 bases and J dropped 8 bases, with 10 bases sitting between them. The CDR3 reads CSARDFPRGYTF. DNA of the CDR3: TGCAGTGCTAGAGATTTCCCTCGAGGCTACACCTTC.

The genes are TRBV10-3 and TRBJ1-1; 11 nucleotides align to TRBD1. The trim removed 4 bases at V and 3 bases at J, leaving 4 bases unmatched. The CDR3 has 15 amino acids. Germline loops: CDR1 ENHRY, CDR2 SYGVKD. CDR3 region: CAISGRDRGDTEAFF. CDR3 DNA sequence: TGTGCCATCAGTGGACGGGACAGGGGGGACACTGAAGCTTTCTTT.

This clonotype appeared many times. The chain links TRBV28 to TRBJ2-2; 15 bases are shared with TRBD2. Unmatched junction bases numbered 11, after V lost 5 bases and J lost 4 bases. Germline V gives CDR1 MDHEN, CDR2 SYDVKM. The CDR3 runs 19 residues. CDR3 bases: TGTGCCAGCAGTCCCGGGACTAGCGGGGGGTCACCACTCACCGGGGAGCTGTTTTTT. Protein sequence: CASSPGTSGGSPLTGELFF.

This clonotype came up many times. The chain links TRBV5-5 to TRBJ2-7; D is possibly TRBD1 (5 bases). This CDR3 is built from 12 residues. CDR1 and CDR2 from the germline V gene are SGHKS and YYEKEE (reference sequence). The V end lost 4 bases, the J end lost 1 base, and 6 bases lay between the germline ends. The CDR3 DNA is TGTGCCAGCAGCCGACAGTCCTACGAGCAGTACTTC. This gives the protein CASSRQSYEQYF.

This chain connects TRBV19 to TRBJ2-6, with D perhaps matching TRBD1 or TRBD2 (5 bases each). The V gene lost 1 base and the J gene lost 3 bases, with 10 bases spanning the gap. In germline, CDR1 is LNHDA, CDR2 SQIVND (reference sequence). This CDR3 has 16 amino acids. This CDR3 is CASSIAGTGGANVLTF. The CDR3 DNA is TGTGCCAGTAGTATAGCCGGGACCGGTGGGGCCAACGTCCTGACTTTC.

This clonotype was recorded many times. The chain uses TRBV4-1 and TRBJ2-1; 8 nucleotides match TRBD1. This CDR3 comprises 16 residues. V lost 3 bases and J lost 1; bases outside the gene matches: 5. CDR1 is MGHRA, CDR2 YSYEKL, per germline. The CDR3: CASSQGTGGSYNEQFF. DNA of the CDR3: TGCGCCAGCAGCCAGGGGACAGGCGGTTCCTACAATGAGCAGTTCTTC.

The sample holds many counts of this clonotype. V gene TRBV5-6 combines with J gene TRBJ2-1; D gene uncertain. Between the trimmed V and J ends, which lost 3 bases and 0 bases, there was a span of 13 bases. CDR3 size: 16 residues. Germline CDR1 is SGHDT and CDR2 is YYEEEE. CDR3 sequence reads: CASSSAYMSSYNEQFF. Here the CDR3 DNA reads TGTGCCAGCAGCTCGGCGTACATGAGCTCCTACAATGAGCAGTTCTTC.

This clonotype turned up a few times. Mismatch with germline at one junction end may stem from a read error. This chain connects TRBV4-1 to TRBJ2-4; no clear D gene. CDR1 and CDR2 from the germline V gene are MGHRA and YSYEKL. The CDR3 contains 12 residues. This CDR3 reads CASSPDSDIQYF. DNA of the CDR3: TGTGCCAGCAGTCCTGACTCGGACATTCAGTACTTC.

The V call is TRBV20-1, the J call TRBJ2-7; the D is unclear. Trimming took off 3 bases at V and 4 bases at J, with 19 bases between the two ends. Germline V CDR1 and CDR2: DFQATT, SNEGSKA (reference sequence). The CDR3 sequence is 15 residues long. The CDR3 region has the DNA TGCAGTGCTAGCGATGACCAGTCAAGTAGGTACGAGCAGTACTTC. Protein: CSASDDQSSRYEQYF.

The chain combines TRBV5-5 with TRBJ2-1; possibly TRBD2 for D (7 bases). CDR1 is SGHKS and CDR2 is YYEKEE in the germline V gene (reference sequence). Trimming cost V 3 bases and J 7 bases, with 14 bases left between them. The CDR3 is 14 amino acids. The CDR3 reads CASSSPGGPNEQFF. CDR3 coding DNA: TGTGCCAGCAGCTCCCCCGGGGGGCCGAATGAGCAGTTCTTC.

Remarks on this clonotype: A read error may explain this, as a much larger clone is one base away. This chain links TRBV28 with TRBJ2-4; 15 positions agree with TRBD2. The CDR3 extends over 19 amino acids. Germline V lookup: CDR1 MDHEN, CDR2 SYDVKM. V dropped 5 bases and J dropped 2; count of bases not matched to a gene: 10. CDR3 residues: CASSLPGLAGGTTKNIQYF. CDR3 DNA sequence: TGTGCCAGCAGTCTTCCGGGACTAGCGGGGGGAACGACCAAAAACATTCAGTACTTC.

The J gene is TRBJ1-2, the V gene TRBV29-1, with D perhaps matching TRBD1 (5 bases). The CDR3 totals 13 residues. The germline gives CDR1 SQVTM, CDR2 ANQGSEA. The V end lost 3 bases, the J end lost 3 bases, and 11 bases lay between the germline ends. As DNA, the CDR3 is TGCAGCGTTGACGACGGGACTGACTATGGCTACACCTTC. The encoded protein is CSVDDGTDYGYTF.

This clonotype was seen ten or more times. The chain recombines TRBV7-2 with TRBJ1-1; D unclear. Between the trimmed V and J ends, which lost 1 base and 3 bases, there was a span of 9 bases. The CDR3 has 14 amino acids. CDR1 SGHTA and CDR2 FQGNSA come from the germline V gene. The CDR3 region has the DNA TGTGCCAGCAGCTTAGACGCAGAGTACACTGAAGCTTTCTTT. Amino acid sequence: CASSLDAEYTEAFF.

This clonotype was seen a few times. The chain is built from TRBV20-1 and TRBJ2-1; possible D gene TRBD2, 6 bases. This CDR3 comprises 16 residues. Germline lookup yields CDR1 DFQATT and CDR2 SNEGSKA (reference sequence). V lost 3 bases and J lost 6, with 21 bases in between. This chain's CDR3 is CSARGSRDSIPNEQFF. The CDR3 nucleotides are TGCAGTGCTAGGGGAAGCCGGGACTCTATACCCAATGAGCAGTTCTTC.

This clonotype was found many times. The chain links TRBV7-6 to TRBJ2-7, with TRBD2 matching 8 bases. Germline trimming cut 1 base from V and 5 bases from J; bases unmatched to any gene: 7. The CDR3 sequence is 15 residues long. Germline loops: CDR1 SGHVS, CDR2 FNYEAQ. In DNA form, the CDR3 reads TGTGCCAGCAGCTTAGGGCGGGGGGCCGACGACGAGCAGTACTTC. It yields the protein CASSLGRGADDEQYF.

On this clonotype itself: A much more abundant neighbour one base away suggests this may be a read error. The chain uses TRBV11-2 and TRBJ2-3; 7 bases are a match to TRBD1. The germline gives CDR1 SGHAT, CDR2 FQNNGV. The CDR3 extends over 14 amino acids. CDR3 region: CVSSLGQITDTQYF. The CDR3 DNA is TGTGTCAGCAGCCTGGGACAGATCACAGATACGCAGTATTTT. Full variable domain (remainder filled in from reference TRBV11-2 and TRBJ2-3): EAGVAQSPRYKIIEKRQSVAFWCNPISGHATLYWYQQILGQGPKLLIQFQNNGVVDDSQLPKDRFSAERLKGVDSTLKIQPAKLEDSAVYLCVSSLGQITDTQYFGPGTRLTVL.

In its sample, this clonotype was seen a few times. The chain's CDR3 is CASSLSGDEETQYF. The CDR3 DNA is TGTGCCAGCAGTTTATCCGGGGATGAAGAGACCCAGTACTTC. The chain recombines TRBV28 with TRBJ2-5; weak D call: TRBD2 (5 bases). This CDR3 is built from 14 residues. Germline CDR1 MDHEN, CDR2 SYDVKM. V was cut by 1 base and J by 3 bases, with 9 bases left in between. The whole variable domain, filled in from reference TRBV28 and TRBJ2-5, reads DVKVTQSSRYLVKRTGEKVFLECVQDMDHENMFWYRQDPGLGLRLIYFSYDVKMKEKGDIPEGYSVSREKKERFSLILESASTNQTSMYLCASSLSGDEETQYFGPGTRLLVL.

In this sample, this clonotype turned up many times. This sequence joins TRBV7-2 and TRBJ2-6; D gene unclear. The CDR3 spans 13 residues. Trimming removed 6 bases from V and 2 bases from J, with 5 bases in between. CDR1 and CDR2 (germline): SGHTA, FQGNSA. The chain's CDR3 is CASSLPGANVLTF. DNA for the CDR3: TGTGCCAGCAGTTTACCTGGGGCCAACGTCCTGACTTTC.

The V and J genes are TRBV2 and TRBJ2-2, with D hard to call. The CDR3 loop spans 12 amino acids. Germline loops: CDR1 SNHLY, CDR2 FYNNEI. Trimming took off 8 bases at V and 8 bases at J, with 12 bases between the two ends. Written as DNA, the CDR3 is TGTGCCAGCCGCCCCTGGTCAGGGGAGCTGTTTTTT. Protein product: CASRPWSGELFF.

Comments on this clonotype: A much more abundant neighbour one base away suggests this may be a read error. The chain has TRBV7-6 and TRBJ2-5, with 10 bases lining up with TRBD1. V lost 3 bases and J lost 6; bases outside the gene matches: 10. The germline gives CDR1 SGHVS, CDR2 FNYEAQ. This CDR3 comprises 16 residues. The chain's CDR3 is CASSLRTGGPRKTQYF. The CDR3 coding sequence is TGTGCCAGCAGCTTGCGGACAGGGGGTCCTAGGAAGACCCAGTACTTC.

The chain employs TRBV4-1 and TRBJ2-1; no clear D. Germline V gene sequence: CDR1 MGHRA, CDR2 YSYEKL. V was shortened by 5 bases and J by 5 bases, with 13 bases between the two germline ends. The CDR3 totals 14 residues. CDR3: CASSSFVPDNEQFF. CDR3 sequence (DNA): TGCGCCAGCAGCTCCTTCGTACCTGACAATGAGCAGTTCTTC.

The chain is built from TRBV27 and TRBJ2-5, with D hard to call. Trimming removed 5 bases from V and 3 bases from J, with 10 bases in between. Germline CDR1 MNHEY, CDR2 SMNVEV (reference sequence). The CDR3 has 13 residues. The CDR3 sequence is CASSPLPEETQYF. DNA for the CDR3: TGTGCCAGCAGTCCTTTGCCGGAAGAGACCCAGTACTTC.

This clonotype was seen at least ten times. The J gene is TRBJ2-7, the V gene TRBV7-4; D is undetermined. V was trimmed by 8 bases and J by 1 base, leaving 6 bases between them. Germline values: CDR1 SGHVT, CDR2 SQSDAQ. The CDR3 loop spans 11 amino acids. CDR3 amino acids: CASEESYEQYV. CDR3 coding DNA: TGTGCCAGCGAGGAGTCCTACGAGCAGTACGTC.

In this sample, this clonotype turned up a few times. This chain uses TRBV15 with TRBJ1-2; 7 nucleotides match TRBD1. V lost 5 bases, J lost 0 bases, and 9 bases stayed unmatched. The germline V gene encodes CDR1 LNHNV and CDR2 YYDKDF (reference sequence). CDR3 size: 16 residues. CDR3: CATSGDRLRANYGYTF. The CDR3, as DNA: TGTGCCACCAGCGGGGACAGACTTCGAGCTAACTATGGCTACACCTTC.

This clonotype was recorded a few times. The gene calls are TRBV7-3 and TRBJ2-4; D may correspond to TRBD1 or TRBD2 (5 bases each). Germline values: CDR1 SGHTA, CDR2 FQGTGA. Trimming removed 4 bases from V and 0 bases from J, with 10 bases in between. CDR3 length: 15 residues. CDR3 region: CASSSRDLAKNIQYF. In DNA, the CDR3 is TGTGCCAGCAGCTCACGGGACCTAGCCAAAAACATTCAGTACTTC.

This clonotype was seen repeatedly, ten times or more. The gene calls are TRBV2 and TRBJ2-5, with D perhaps matching TRBD1 (6 bases). The CDR3 is 14 amino acids. The germline V and J ends were trimmed by 6 bases and 1 base, with 12 bases remaining between them. Germline-derived CDR1 and CDR2 are SNHLY and FYNNEI. CDR3 DNA: TGTGCCAGCAGCTCTACAGGGATCCAAGAGACCCAGTACTTC. Protein sequence: CASSSTGIQETQYF.

This clonotype was picked up many times. This chain joins TRBV7-6 and TRBJ1-1; D uncertain. The CDR3 contains 16 residues. V was clipped by 1 base and J by 0 bases, with 12 bases between them. Germline assignment: CDR1 SGHVS and CDR2 FNYEAQ. DNA of the CDR3: TGTGCCAGCAGCTTAGTAGGACCTAGAATGAACACTGAAGCTTTCTTT. Protein product: CASSLVGPRMNTEAFF.